What follows are 20 T cell receptor beta chains derived from one specimen sequenced in a study of CD8 T cells in Susac syndrome. RNA amounts of 0.5 to 1 ug underwent reverse transcription with random hexamers. TCRdb passed the immunoSEQ multiplex PCR reads through MiXCR, listing each CDR3 protein once. The sample comprises approximately 300,000 distinct CDR3 sequences, over 75% of which are singletons, and about 0.17% rests with the top ten. The sequencing sample was made of CD8+ T cells from PBMCs. The receptors stem from a human donor with multiple sclerosis.

The rearrangement uses TRBV19 and TRBJ2-1; a possible D gene is TRBD2 (5 bases). The germline V gene has CDR1 LNHDA and CDR2 SQIVND (reference sequence). The CDR3 consists of 16 residues. Trimming shortened V by 5 bases and J by 4 bases, and 18 bases separated the two germline ends. The CDR3, as DNA: TGTGCCAGTAGTTCACTCTCTAGCTGGGGATACAATGAGCAGTTCTTC. This codes for CASSSLSSWGYNEQFF.

The chain is built from TRBV6-5 and TRBJ1-1, with no clear D. In germline, CDR1 is MNHEY, CDR2 SVGAGI. V was shortened by 2 bases and J by 3 bases, with 7 bases between the two germline ends. The CDR3 runs to 13 residues. For the CDR3, the DNA is TGTGCCAGCAGTTACGGGAGCGACACTGAAGCTTTCTTT. It encodes CASSYGSDTEAFF.

The chain has TRBV5-6 and TRBJ2-7, with no clear D. Germline CDR1 is SGHDT and CDR2 is YYEEEE. Trimming cost V 2 bases and J 1 base, with 7 bases left between them. The CDR3 loop spans 13 amino acids. In nucleotides, the CDR3 is TGTGCCAGCAGCTTATTTAGTTCCTACGAGCAGTACTTC. Encoded protein: CASSLFSSYEQYF.

This clonotype was found a few times. This sequence joins TRBV30 and TRBJ2-7; D might be TRBD1 (6 bases). This CDR3 is 12 amino acids long. V lost 1 base to trimming and J lost 4 bases, with 8 bases between them. CDR1 and CDR2 (germline): GTSNPN, SVGIG (reference sequence). CDR3 residues: CAWSDRVYEQYF. In DNA, the CDR3 is TGTGCCTGGAGTGACAGGGTGTACGAGCAGTACTTC. Filled out from reference TRBV30 and TRBJ2-7, the complete variable domain reads SQTIHQWPATLVQPVGSPLSLECTVEGTSNPNLYWYRQAAGRGLQLLFYSVGIGQISSEVPQNLSASRPQDRQFILSSKKLLLSDSGFYLCAWSDRVYEQYFGPGTRLTVT.

The chain joins TRBV5-1 to TRBJ2-4; 10 bases match TRBD2. Germline V lookup: CDR1 SGHRS, CDR2 YFSETQ. The junction had 7 bases not matched to a gene; V was cut back by 4 bases and J by 6 bases. The CDR3 extends over 15 amino acids. The CDR3 is CASSETSSGRNIQYF. In DNA form, the CDR3 reads TGCGCCAGCAGCGAGACATCTAGCGGGAGAAACATTCAGTACTTC.

This clonotype was recorded a few times. The chain has TRBV5-5 and TRBJ2-1; D ambiguous. This CDR3 comprises 14 residues. Trimming removed 2 bases from V and 4 bases from J, with 10 bases in between. From germline, CDR1 is SGHKS and CDR2 YYEKEE (reference sequence). CDR3 in DNA: TGTGCCAGCAGCTTAGGCGGAGATTACAATGAGCAGTTCTTC. Its protein is CASSLGGDYNEQFF.

The gene calls are TRBV12-3 or TRBV12-4 and TRBJ2-4; 11 positions match TRBD1. J lost 2 bases, V lost 5 bases, and 8 bases had no gene match. The CDR3 consists of 17 residues. CDR3: CASSPADRGLTKNIQYF. Here the CDR3 DNA reads TGTGCCAGCAGTCCTGCGGACAGGGGGCTTACCAAAAACATTCAGTACTTC.

This clonotype was observed a handful of times. The CDR3 DNA reads as TGTGCCAGCAGTCACAGCGGGGAGCTGTTTTTT. Its translation is CASSHSGELFF. This sequence joins TRBV6-1 and TRBJ2-2; D unresolved. This CDR3 comprises 11 residues. V lost 5 bases, J lost 7 bases, and 5 bases lay in between. In germline, CDR1 is MNHNS, CDR2 SASEGT.

The chain has TRBV5-5 and TRBJ2-3; no clear D. Germline-derived CDR1 and CDR2 are SGHKS and YYEKEE (reference sequence). Trimming shortened V by 8 bases and J by 0 bases, and 13 bases separated the two germline ends. The CDR3 consists of 14 residues. CDR3 bases: TGTGCCAGTGGATGGGGAACTAGCACAGATACGCAGTATTTT. It specifies CASGWGTSTDTQYF.

This clonotype was counted between two and nine times. The V call is TRBV27, the J call TRBJ2-2; a possible D gene is TRBD1 (5 bases). Trimming left V 3 bases short and J 8 bases short, with 7 bases between. CDR1 MNHEY and CDR2 SMNVEV come from the germline V gene (reference sequence). CDR3 length: 12 amino acids. CDR3 nucleotides: TGTGCCAGCAGTTTGACAGCTGGGGAGCTGTTTTTT. Amino acid sequence: CASSLTAGELFF.

This chain connects TRBV19 to TRBJ2-7; 8 bases agree with TRBD1. Germline assignment: CDR1 LNHDA and CDR2 SQIVND (reference sequence). This CDR3 is built from 15 residues. The trim removed 6 bases at V and 3 bases at J, leaving 10 bases unmatched. The CDR3 loop is CASSSGQVGFYEQYF. As DNA, the CDR3 is TGTGCCAGTAGCTCGGGACAGGTGGGTTTCTACGAGCAGTACTTC.

The chain recombines TRBV24-1 with TRBJ2-5; D might be TRBD2 (5 bases). Germline V gene sequence: CDR1 KGHDR, CDR2 SFDVKD. V was pared by 3 bases and J by 5 bases, with 6 bases between. The CDR3 contains 12 residues. The CDR3 nucleotides read TGTGCCACCAGTGATCCGGGGGAGACCCAGTACTTC. Translating gives CATSDPGETQYF.

The V call is TRBV5-4, the J call TRBJ2-5; possibly TRBD1 for D (6 bases). Looked up from germline, CDR1 is SGHNT and CDR2 is YYREEE (reference sequence). V lost 4 bases and J lost 4, with 17 bases in between. There are 15 residues in the CDR3. In DNA, the CDR3 is TGTGCCAGCAGCAATCCGGAACAGGGATTAGAGACCCAGTACTTC. Residues: CASSNPEQGLETQYF.

V usage is TRBV27 and J usage is TRBJ1-2, with D hard to call. The CDR3 has 13 amino acids. Germline CDR1 and CDR2: MNHEY and SMNVEV (reference sequence). Trimming shortened V by 3 bases and J by 4 bases, and 9 bases separated the two germline ends. CDR3 amino acids: CASSLGLGYGYTF. In DNA form, the CDR3 reads TGTGCCAGCAGTTTGGGCCTAGGCTATGGCTACACCTTC.

This clonotype appeared a few times. The chain recombines TRBV9 with TRBJ2-1; TRBD2 aligns across 10 bases. CDR3 length equals 16 residues. The trim removed 4 bases at V and 2 bases at J, leaving 6 bases unmatched. Germline V CDR1 and CDR2: SGDLS, YYNGEE. The CDR3 nucleotides read TGTGCCAGCAGCTCCCGACTAGCGGGTACCTACAATGAGCAGTTCTTC. This translates into CASSSRLAGTYNEQFF.

The chain links TRBV7-3 to TRBJ2-3; D is ambiguous. Germline CDR1 and CDR2: SGHTA and FQGTGA. Deletions cut 4 bases from V and 0 bases from J, with 5 bases between. The CDR3 sequence is 13 residues long. The CDR3 protein is CASSSISTDTQYF. The CDR3 nucleotides read TGTGCCAGCAGCTCCATTAGCACAGATACGCAGTATTTT.

The chain is built from TRBV7-3 and TRBJ1-1, with a weak D call TRBD1 (6 bases). The CDR3 extends over 15 amino acids. The germline V gene encodes CDR1 SGHTA and CDR2 FQGTGA. Between the trimmed V and J ends, which lost 4 bases and 0 bases, there was a span of 12 bases. The DNA for the CDR3 is TGTGCCAGCAGCTCAACAGGGAATATGAACACTGAAGCTTTCTTT. Translation: CASSSTGNMNTEAFF.

This clonotype was detected once. This chain links TRBV5-6 with TRBJ2-7; a weak D match, TRBD2 (6 bases). Germline loops: CDR1 SGHDT, CDR2 YYEEEE. The CDR3 totals 14 residues. The ends were cut back, 2 bases at V and 3 bases at J, with 12 bases in the middle. CDR3 residues: CASSFGTDDYEQYF. DNA of the CDR3: TGTGCCAGCAGCTTCGGGACTGATGACTACGAGCAGTACTTC.

The sample holds a few counts of this clonotype. The CDR3 sequence is CASSRGYTEAFF. CDR3 coding DNA: TGTGCCAGTAGCAGGGGCTACACTGAAGCTTTCTTT. V is TRBV19 and J is TRBJ1-1; D is perhaps TRBD1 (6 bases). Germline assignment: CDR1 LNHDA and CDR2 SQIVND (reference sequence). The CDR3 runs 12 residues. V lost 6 bases and J 3 bases, leaving 8 bases between the germline ends.

The chain carries TRBV29-1 and TRBJ2-5; 14 bases fit TRBD2. Losses at the gene ends were 1 base for V and 4 bases for J; bases not matched to a gene: 5. The length of the CDR3 is 16 residues. Germline CDR1 and CDR2: SQVTM and ANQGSEA. In nucleotides, the CDR3 is TGCAGCGTTGAAGCAGGACTAGCGGGGGGTAGAGAGACCCAGTACTTC. Translation: CSVEAGLAGGRETQYF.